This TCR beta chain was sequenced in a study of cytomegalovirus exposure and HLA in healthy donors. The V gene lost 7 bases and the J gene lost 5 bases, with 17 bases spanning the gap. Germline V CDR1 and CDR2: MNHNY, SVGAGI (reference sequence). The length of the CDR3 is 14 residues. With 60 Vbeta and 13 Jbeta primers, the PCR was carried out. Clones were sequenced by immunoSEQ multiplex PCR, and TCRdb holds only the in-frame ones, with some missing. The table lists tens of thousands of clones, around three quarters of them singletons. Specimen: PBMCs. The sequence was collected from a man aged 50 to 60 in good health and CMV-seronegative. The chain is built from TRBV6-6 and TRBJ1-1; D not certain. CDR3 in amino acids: CASNPGSSKTEAFF. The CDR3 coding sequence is TGTGCCAGCAACCCGGGATCCTCGAAGACTGAAGCTTTCTTT.